The present TCR beta chain was sequenced within a study of somatic mutations in cytotoxic T cells in rheumatoid arthritis. Study-wide results and caveats: Unidentified antigens were the targets of the expanded CD8+ clones.

Per germline, CDR1 PRHDT and CDR2 FYEKMQ (reference sequence). Trimming took off 1 base at V and 2 bases at J, with 9 bases between the two ends. The CDR3 has 15 residues. Profiled with immunoSEQ multiplex PCR; TCRdb holds only in-frame clones, not every one. The data show 5,600 or so clones, around 84% seen once. For this clone: What it binds is unknown.

The sample consisted of CD8+ T cells sorted from blood. The V gene is TRBV13, the J gene TRBJ2-1; TRBD2 might be the D (7 bases). The receptor was isolated from an adult with rheumatoid arthritis. CDR3 DNA sequence: TGTGCCAGCAGCTTAGAGGGGGGGGCCTACAATGAGCAGTTCTTC. It is translated as CASSLEGGAYNEQFF.